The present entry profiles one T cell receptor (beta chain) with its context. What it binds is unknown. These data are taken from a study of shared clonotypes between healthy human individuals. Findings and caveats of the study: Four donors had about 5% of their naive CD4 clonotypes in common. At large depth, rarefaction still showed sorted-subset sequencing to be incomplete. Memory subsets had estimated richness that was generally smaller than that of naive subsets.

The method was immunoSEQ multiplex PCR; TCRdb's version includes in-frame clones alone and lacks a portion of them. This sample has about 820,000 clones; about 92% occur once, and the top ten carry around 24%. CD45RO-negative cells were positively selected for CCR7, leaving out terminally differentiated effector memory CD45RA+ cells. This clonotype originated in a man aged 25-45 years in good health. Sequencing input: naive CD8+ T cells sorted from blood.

The CDR3 is CSVDDREVTGANVLTF. As DNA, the CDR3 is TGCAGCGTTGATGACAGGGAAGTAACCGGGGCCAACGTCCTGACTTTC. V usage is TRBV29-1 and J usage is TRBJ2-6; 7 bases are a match to TRBD1. Per germline, CDR1 SQVTM and CDR2 ANQGSEA. The CDR3 contains 16 residues. V gave up 3 bases and J gave up 4 bases; unmatched junction bases: 9.